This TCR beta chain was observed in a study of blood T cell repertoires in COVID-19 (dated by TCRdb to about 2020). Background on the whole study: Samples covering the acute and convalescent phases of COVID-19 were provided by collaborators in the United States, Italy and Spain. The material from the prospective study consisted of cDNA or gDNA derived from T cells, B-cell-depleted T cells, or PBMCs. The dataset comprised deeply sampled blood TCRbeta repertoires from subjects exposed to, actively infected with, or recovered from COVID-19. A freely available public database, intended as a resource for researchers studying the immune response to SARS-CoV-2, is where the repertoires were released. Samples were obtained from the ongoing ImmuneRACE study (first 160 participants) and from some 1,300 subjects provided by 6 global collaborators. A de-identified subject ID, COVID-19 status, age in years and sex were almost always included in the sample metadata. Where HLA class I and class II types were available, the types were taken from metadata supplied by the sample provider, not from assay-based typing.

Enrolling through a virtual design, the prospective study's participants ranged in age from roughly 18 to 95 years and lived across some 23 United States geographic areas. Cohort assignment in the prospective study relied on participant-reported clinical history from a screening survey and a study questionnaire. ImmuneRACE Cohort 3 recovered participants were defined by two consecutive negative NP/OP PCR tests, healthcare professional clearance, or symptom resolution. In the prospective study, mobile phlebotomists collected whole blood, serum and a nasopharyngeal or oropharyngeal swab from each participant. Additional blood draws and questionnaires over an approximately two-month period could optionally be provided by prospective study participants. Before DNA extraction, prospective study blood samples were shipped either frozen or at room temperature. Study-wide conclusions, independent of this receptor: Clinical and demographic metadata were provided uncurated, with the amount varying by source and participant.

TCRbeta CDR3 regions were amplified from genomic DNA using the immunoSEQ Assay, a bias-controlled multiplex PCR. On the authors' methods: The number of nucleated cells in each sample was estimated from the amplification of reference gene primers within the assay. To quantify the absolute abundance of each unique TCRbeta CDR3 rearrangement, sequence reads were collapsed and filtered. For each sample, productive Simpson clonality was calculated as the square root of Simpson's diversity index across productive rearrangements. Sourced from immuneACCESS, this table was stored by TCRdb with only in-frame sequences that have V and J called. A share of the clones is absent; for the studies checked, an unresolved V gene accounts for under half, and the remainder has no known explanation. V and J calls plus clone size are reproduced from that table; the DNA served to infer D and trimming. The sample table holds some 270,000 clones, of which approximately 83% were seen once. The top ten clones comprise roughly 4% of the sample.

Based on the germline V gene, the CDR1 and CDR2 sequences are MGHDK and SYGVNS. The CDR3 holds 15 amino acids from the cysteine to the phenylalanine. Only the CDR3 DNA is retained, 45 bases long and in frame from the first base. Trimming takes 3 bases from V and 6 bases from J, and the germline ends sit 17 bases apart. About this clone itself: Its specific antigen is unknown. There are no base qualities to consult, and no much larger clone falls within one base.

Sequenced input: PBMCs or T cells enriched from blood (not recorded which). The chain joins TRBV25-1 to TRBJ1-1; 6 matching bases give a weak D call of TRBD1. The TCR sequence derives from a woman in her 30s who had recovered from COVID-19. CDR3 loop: CASSEGHRVRAEAFF. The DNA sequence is TGTGCCAGCAGTGAGGGACACAGGGTGAGGGCTGAAGCTTTCTTT.